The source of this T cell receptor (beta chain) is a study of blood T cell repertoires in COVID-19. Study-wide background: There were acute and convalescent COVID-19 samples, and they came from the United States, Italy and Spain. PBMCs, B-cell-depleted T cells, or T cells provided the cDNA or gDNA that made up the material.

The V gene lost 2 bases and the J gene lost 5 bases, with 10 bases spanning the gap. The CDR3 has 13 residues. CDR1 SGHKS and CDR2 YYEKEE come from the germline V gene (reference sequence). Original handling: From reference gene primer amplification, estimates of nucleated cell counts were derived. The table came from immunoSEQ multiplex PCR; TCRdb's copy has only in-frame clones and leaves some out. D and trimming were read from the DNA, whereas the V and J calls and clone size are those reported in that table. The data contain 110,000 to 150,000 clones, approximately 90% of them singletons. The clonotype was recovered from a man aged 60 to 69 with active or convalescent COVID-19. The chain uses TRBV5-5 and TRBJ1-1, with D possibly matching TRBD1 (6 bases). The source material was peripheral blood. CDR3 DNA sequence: TGTGCCAGCAGCTTACAGGGAGAAACTGAAGCTTTCTTT. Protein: CASSLQGETEAFF. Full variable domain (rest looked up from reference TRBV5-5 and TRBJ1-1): DAGVTQSPTHLIKTRGQQVTLRCSPISGHKSVSWYQQVLGQGPQFIFQYYEKEERGRGNFPDRFSARQFPNYSSELNVNALLLGDSALYLCASSLQGETEAFFGQGTRLTVV.